This T cell receptor (beta chain) came from a study of beta chain features in type 1 diabetes. Study conclusions and caveats: PCR might favor shorter templates, equally in patients and controls. TCRB CDR3s from Type 1 diabetes patients were moderately but significantly shorter in all four CD4+ subsets. Patients' naive, central memory and regulatory TCRB repertoires appeared more alike than those of healthy donors.

V trimming: 11 bases; J trimming: 3 bases; junction bases outside the gene matches: 4. There are 11 residues in the CDR3. Looked up from germline, CDR1 is ENHRY and CDR2 is SYGVKD. Averaging around 120 mL, one heparinised blood draw was given by each donor. The sequenced template was cDNA made from the entire isolated RNA. Using immunoSEQ multiplex PCR, the repertoire was profiled, and TCRdb retains in-frame clones only, with some absent. The sample has over 150,000 clones; 7.5% to 9.5% are singletons. About this clone: Antigen specificity is unknown.

Material for sequencing was central memory CD4+ T cells from blood. The chain joins TRBV10-3 to TRBJ2-7, with 7 bases lining up with TRBD2. This sequence originates from a young woman with type 1 diabetes. This CDR3 reads CACRDYYEQYF. In nucleotides, the CDR3 is TGTGCCTGCCGGGACTACTACGAGCAGTACTTC.